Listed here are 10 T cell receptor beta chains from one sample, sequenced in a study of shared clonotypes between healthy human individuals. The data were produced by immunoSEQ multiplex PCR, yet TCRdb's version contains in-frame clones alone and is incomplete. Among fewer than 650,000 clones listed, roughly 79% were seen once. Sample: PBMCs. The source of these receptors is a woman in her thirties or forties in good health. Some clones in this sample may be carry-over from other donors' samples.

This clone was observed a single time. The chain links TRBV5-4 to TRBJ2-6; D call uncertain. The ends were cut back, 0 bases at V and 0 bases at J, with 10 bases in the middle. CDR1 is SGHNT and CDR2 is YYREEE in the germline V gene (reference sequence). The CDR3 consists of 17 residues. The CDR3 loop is CASSLVGRSSGANVLTF. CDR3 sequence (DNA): TGTGCCAGCAGCTTGGTCGGGCGGAGCTCTGGGGCCAACGTCCTGACTTTC.

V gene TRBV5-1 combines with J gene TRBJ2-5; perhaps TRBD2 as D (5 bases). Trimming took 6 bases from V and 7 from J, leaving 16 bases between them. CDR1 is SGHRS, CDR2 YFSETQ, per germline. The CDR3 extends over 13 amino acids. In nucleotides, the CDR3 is TGCGCCAGCAAATTTGAGGGTGAGGGGACCCAGTACTTC. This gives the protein CASKFEGEGTQYF.

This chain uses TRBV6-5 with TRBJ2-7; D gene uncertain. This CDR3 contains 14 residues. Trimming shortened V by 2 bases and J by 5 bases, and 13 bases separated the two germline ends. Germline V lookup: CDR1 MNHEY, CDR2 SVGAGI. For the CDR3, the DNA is TGTGCCAGCAGTTACGCGAGAGGATCCCACGAGCAGTACTTC. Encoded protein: CASSYARGSHEQYF.

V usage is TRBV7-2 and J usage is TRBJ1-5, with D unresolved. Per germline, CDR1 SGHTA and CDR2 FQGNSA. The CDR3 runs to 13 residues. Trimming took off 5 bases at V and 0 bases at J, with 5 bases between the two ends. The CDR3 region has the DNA TGTGCCAGCAGCCGATATAGCAATCAGCCCCAGCATTTT. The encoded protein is CASSRYSNQPQHF. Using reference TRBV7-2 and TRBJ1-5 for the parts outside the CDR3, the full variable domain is GAGVSQSPSNKVTEKGKDVELRCDPISGHTALYWYRQSLGQGLEFLIYFQGNSAPDKSGLPSDRFSAERTGGSVSTLTIQRTQQEDSAVYLCASSRYSNQPQHFGDGTRLSIL.

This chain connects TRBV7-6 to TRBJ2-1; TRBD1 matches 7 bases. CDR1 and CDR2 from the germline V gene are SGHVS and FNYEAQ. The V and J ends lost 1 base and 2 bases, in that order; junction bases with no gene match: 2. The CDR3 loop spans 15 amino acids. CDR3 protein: CASSLGGQPYNEQFF. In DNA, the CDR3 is TGTGCCAGCAGCTTAGGGGGACAGCCCTACAATGAGCAGTTCTTC.

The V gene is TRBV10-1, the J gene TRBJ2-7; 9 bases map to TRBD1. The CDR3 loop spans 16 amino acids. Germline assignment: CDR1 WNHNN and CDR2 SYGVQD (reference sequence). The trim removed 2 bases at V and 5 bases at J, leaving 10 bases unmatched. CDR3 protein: CASSEPGQGRLHEQYF. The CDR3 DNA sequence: TGCGCCAGCAGTGAGCCCGGACAGGGGCGGCTGCACGAGCAGTACTTC.

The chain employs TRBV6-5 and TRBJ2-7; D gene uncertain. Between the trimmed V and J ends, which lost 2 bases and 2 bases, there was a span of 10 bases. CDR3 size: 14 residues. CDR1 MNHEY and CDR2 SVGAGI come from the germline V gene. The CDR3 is CASSYARPPYEQYF. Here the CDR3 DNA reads TGTGCCAGCAGTTACGCCCGGCCCCCCTACGAGCAGTACTTC.

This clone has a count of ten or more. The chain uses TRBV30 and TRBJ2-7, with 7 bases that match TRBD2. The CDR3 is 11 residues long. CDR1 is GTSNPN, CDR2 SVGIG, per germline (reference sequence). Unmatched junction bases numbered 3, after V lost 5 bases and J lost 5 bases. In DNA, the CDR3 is TGTGCCTGGGGGGGAGGGAACGAGCAGTACTTC. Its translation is CAWGGGNEQYF. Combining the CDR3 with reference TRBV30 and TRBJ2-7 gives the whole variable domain SQTIHQWPATLVQPVGSPLSLECTVEGTSNPNLYWYRQAAGRGLQLLFYSVGIGQISSEVPQNLSASRPQDRQFILSSKKLLLSDSGFYLCAWGGGNEQYFGPGTRLTVT.

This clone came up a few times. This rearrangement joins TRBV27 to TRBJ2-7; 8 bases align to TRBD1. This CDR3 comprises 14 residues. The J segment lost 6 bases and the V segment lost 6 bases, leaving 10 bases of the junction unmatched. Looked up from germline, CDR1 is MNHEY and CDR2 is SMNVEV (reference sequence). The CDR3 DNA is TGTGCCAGCAGCATAAGGACAGGGTACTCCGAGCAGTACTTC. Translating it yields CASSIRTGYSEQYF.

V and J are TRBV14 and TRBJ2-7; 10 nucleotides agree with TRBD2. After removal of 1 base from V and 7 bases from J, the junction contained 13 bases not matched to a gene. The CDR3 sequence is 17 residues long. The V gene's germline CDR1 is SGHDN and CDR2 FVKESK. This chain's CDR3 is CASSQVGAGGGVWEQYF. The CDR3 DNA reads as TGTGCCAGCAGCCAAGTAGGAGCGGGAGGGGGCGTTTGGGAGCAGTACTTC.